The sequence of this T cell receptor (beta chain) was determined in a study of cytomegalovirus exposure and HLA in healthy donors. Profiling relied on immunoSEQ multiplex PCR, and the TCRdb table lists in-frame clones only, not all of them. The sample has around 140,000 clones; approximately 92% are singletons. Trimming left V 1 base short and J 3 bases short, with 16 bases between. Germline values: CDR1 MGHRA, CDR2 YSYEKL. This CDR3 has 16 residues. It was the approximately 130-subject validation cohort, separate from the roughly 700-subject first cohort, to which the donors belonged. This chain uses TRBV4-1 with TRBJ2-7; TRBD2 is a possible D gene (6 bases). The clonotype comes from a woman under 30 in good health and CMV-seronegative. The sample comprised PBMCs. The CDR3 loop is CASSQGRGGGLYEQYF. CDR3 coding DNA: TGCGCCAGCAGCCAAGGGAGGGGTGGAGGCCTCTACGAGCAGTACTTC.